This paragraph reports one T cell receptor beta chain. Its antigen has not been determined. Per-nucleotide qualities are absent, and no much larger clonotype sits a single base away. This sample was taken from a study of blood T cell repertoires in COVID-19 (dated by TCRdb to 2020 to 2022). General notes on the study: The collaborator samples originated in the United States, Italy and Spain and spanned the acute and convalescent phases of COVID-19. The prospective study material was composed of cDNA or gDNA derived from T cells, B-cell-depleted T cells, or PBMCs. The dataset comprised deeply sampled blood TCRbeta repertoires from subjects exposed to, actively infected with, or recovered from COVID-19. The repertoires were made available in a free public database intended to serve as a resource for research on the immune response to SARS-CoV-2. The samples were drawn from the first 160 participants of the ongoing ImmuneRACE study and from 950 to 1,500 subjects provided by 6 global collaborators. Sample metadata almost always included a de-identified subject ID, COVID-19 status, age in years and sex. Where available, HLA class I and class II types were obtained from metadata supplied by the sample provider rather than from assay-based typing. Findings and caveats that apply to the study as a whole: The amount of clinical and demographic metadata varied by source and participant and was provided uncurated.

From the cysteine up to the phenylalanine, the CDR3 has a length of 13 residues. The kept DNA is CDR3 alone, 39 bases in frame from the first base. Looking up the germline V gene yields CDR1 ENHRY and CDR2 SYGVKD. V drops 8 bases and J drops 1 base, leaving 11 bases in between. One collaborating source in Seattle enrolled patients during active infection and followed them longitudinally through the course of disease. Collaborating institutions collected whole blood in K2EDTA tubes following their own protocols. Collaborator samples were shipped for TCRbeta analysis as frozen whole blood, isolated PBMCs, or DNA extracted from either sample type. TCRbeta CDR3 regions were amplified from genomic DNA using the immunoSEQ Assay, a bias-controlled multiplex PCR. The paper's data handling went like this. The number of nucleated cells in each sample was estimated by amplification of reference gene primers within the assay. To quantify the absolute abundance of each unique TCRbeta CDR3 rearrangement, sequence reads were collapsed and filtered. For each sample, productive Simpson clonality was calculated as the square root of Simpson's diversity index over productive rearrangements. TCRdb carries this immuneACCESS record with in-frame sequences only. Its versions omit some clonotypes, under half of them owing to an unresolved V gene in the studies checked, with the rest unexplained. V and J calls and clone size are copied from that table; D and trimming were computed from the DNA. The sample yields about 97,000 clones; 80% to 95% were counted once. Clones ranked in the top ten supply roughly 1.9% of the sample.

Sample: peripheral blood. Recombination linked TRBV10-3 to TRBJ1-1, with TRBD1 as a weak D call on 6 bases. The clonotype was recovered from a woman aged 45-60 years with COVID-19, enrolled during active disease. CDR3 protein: CAIATQGNTEAFF. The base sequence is TGTGCCATCGCAACACAGGGGAACACTGAAGCTTTCTTT.